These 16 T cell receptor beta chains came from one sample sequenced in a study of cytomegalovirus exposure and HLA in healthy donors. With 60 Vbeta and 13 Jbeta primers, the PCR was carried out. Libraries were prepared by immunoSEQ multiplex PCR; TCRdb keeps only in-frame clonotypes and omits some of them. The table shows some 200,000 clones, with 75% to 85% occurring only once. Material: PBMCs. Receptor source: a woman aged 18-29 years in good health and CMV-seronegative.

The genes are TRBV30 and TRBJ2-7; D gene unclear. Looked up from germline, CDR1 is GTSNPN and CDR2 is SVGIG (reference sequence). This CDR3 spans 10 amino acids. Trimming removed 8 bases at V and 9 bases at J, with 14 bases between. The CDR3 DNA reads TGTGCCGTGCAGGTTAATGGGCAGTACTTC. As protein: CAVQVNGQYF.

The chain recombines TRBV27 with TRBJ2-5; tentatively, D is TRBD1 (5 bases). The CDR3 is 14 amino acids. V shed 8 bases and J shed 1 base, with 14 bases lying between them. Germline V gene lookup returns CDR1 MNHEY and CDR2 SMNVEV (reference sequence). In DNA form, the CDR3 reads TGTGCCAGCCGCGACAGCGAACTCCAAGAGACCCAGTACTTC. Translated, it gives CASRDSELQETQYF.

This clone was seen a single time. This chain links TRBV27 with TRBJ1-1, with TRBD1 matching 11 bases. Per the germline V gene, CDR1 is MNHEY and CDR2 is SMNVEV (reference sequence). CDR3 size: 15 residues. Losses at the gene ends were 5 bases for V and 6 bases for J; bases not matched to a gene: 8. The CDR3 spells CASSPGTGGMAEAFF. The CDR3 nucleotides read TGTGCCAGCAGTCCCGGGACAGGGGGAATGGCTGAAGCTTTCTTT.

For the CDR3, the DNA is TGCGCCAGCAGCCAAGGGGAGGGCAGGGGGCTCTGGGGCTACACCTTC. Translation gives CASSQGEGRGLWGYTF. The chain carries TRBV4-1 and TRBJ1-2; 8 nucleotides align to TRBD1. V was clipped by 1 base and J by 8 bases; unmatched bases: 12. Germline CDR1 and CDR2: MGHRA and YSYEKL. The CDR3 covers 16 residues.

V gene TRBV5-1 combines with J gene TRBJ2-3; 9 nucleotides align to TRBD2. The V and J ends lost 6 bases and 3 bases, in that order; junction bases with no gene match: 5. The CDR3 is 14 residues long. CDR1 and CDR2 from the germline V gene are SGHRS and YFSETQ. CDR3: CASTGLANTDTQYF. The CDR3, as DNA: TGCGCCAGCACCGGACTAGCGAATACAGATACGCAGTATTTT.

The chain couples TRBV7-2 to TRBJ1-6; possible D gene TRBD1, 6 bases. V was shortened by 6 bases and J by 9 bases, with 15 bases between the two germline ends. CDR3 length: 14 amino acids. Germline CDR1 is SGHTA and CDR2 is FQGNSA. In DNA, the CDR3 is TGTGCCAGCAGGACCCAGGGGAACGGTTCACCCCTCCACTTT. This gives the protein CASRTQGNGSPLHF.

CDR3 bases: TGTGCCAGTAGCCGGGACAGGGGATTCGAAGCTTTCTTT. Residues: CASSRDRGFEAFF. The chain recombines TRBV19 with TRBJ1-1, with 10 bases fitting TRBD1. With V trimmed by 6 bases and J by 8 bases, 6 bases remained unmatched. The CDR3 loop spans 13 amino acids. Germline V gives CDR1 LNHDA, CDR2 SQIVND (reference sequence).

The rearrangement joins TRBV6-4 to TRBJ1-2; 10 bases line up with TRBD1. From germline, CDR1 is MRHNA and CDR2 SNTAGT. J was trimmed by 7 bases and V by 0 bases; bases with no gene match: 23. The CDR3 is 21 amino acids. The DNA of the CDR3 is TGTGCCAGCAGTGACTCCCCAAGAGGCGACAGGGGGCCCCCTCCGGACCCTGGCTACACCTTC. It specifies CASSDSPRGDRGPPPDPGYTF.

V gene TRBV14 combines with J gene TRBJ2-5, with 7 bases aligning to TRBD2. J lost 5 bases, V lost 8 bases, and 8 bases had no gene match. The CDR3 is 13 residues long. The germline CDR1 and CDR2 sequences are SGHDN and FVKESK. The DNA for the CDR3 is TGTGCCAGCGGGCAGGGTAGCGGGGAGACCCAGTACTTC. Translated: CASGQGSGETQYF.

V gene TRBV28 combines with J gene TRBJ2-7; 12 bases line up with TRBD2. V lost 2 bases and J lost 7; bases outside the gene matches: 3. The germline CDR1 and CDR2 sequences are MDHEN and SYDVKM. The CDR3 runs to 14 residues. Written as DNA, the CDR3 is TGTGCCAGCAGTTTACGACTAGCGGGAGTAGAGCAGTACTTC. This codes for CASSLRLAGVEQYF.

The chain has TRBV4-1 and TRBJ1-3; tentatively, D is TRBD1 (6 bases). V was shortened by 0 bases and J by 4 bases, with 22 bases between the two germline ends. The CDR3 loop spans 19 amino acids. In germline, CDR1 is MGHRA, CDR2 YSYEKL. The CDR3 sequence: CASSQDPPGQVPLGNTIYF. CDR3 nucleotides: TGCGCCAGCAGCCAAGATCCACCGGGACAAGTCCCTCTCGGAAACACCATATATTTT.

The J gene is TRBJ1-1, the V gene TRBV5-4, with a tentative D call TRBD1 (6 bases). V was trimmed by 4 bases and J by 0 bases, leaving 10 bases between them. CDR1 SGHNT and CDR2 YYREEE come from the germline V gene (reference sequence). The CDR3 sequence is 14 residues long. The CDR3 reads CASSLQGMNTEAFF. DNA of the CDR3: TGTGCCAGCAGCCTACAGGGCATGAACACTGAAGCTTTCTTT.

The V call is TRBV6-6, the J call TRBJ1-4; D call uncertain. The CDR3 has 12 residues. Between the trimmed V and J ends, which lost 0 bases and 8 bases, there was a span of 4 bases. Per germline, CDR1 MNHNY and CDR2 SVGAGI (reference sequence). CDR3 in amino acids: CASSYSREKLFF. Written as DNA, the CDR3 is TGTGCCAGCAGTTACTCGCGCGAAAAACTGTTTTTT.

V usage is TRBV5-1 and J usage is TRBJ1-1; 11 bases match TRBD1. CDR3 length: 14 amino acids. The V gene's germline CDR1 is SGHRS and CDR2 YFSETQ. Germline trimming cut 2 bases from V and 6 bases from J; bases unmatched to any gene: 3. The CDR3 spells CASSLGQGAPEAFF. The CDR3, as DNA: TGCGCCAGCAGCTTAGGACAGGGGGCCCCTGAAGCTTTCTTT.

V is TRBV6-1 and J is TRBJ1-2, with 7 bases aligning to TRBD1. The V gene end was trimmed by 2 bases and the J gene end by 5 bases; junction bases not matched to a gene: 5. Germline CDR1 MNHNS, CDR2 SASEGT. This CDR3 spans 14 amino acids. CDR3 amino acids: CASSERGPGYGYTF. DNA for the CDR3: TGTGCCAGCAGTGAAAGGGGGCCAGGATATGGCTACACCTTC.

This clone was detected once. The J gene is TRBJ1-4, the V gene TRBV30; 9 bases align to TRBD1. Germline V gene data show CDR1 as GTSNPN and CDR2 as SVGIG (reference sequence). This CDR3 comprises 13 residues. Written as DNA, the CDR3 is TGTGCATACAGGGGGCAGGCTAATGAAAAACTGTTTTTT. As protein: CAYRGQANEKLFF.